One sample yielded the 6 T cell receptor beta chains listed below, sequenced in a study of response to subunit inactivated influenza vaccine. Each CDR3 protein gets one entry after TCRdb re-called the RT-PCR reads with MiXCR. The sample lists 530,000 or so distinct CDR3 sequences, 11% to 15% occurring once. Sequencing used PBMCs from blood, obtained roughly 12 days after vaccination. The receptors were gathered from a man aged 45 to 65 who received an inactivated influenza vaccine.

This clonotype came up many times. The V gene is TRBV11-1, the J gene TRBJ2-1; no clear D gene. The germline V gene encodes CDR1 SGHAT and CDR2 FQDESV (reference sequence). This CDR3 has 15 residues. V lost 6 bases to trimming and J lost 5 bases, with 17 bases between them. The DNA of the CDR3 is TGTGCCAGCAGACCCAGAGAGAGACGGAACAATGAGCAGTTCTTC. Translated: CASRPRERRNNEQFF.

This clonotype appeared many times. The chain uses TRBV5-1 and TRBJ2-3; D may be TRBD1 (5 bases). V was cut by 0 bases and J by 6 bases, with 11 bases left in between. The CDR3 covers 14 residues. Germline V gene data show CDR1 as SGHRS and CDR2 as YFSETQ. This chain's CDR3 is CASSLGQTTDTQYF. The CDR3 coding sequence is TGCGCCAGCAGCTTGGGACAGACCACGGATACGCAGTATTTT.

This sequence joins TRBV7-2 and TRBJ2-7; D unclear. Germline values: CDR1 SGHTA, CDR2 FQGNSA. The V end lost 2 bases, the J end lost 8 bases, and 10 bases lay between the germline ends. There are 12 residues in the CDR3. The CDR3 DNA is TGTGCCAGCAGCTTACAACTTACGAAGCAGTACTTC. Translating gives CASSLQLTKQYF.

This clonotype was counted only a few times. The gene calls are TRBV20-1 and TRBJ1-2; D is possibly TRBD1 (6 bases). Deletions cut 4 bases from V and 5 bases from J, with 20 bases between. The CDR3 runs 15 residues. Per germline, CDR1 DFQATT and CDR2 SNEGSKA (reference sequence). CDR3 sequence (DNA): TGCAGTGCTAACAACCACCAGGGGTTTTGGTATGGCTACACCTTC. Its translation: CSANNHQGFWYGYTF.

This clonotype was recorded a few times. The gene calls are TRBV11-2 and TRBJ2-3; the match to TRBD2 covers 10 bases. V shed 6 bases and J 0 bases; nucleotides not matched to a gene: 15. Germline V CDR1 and CDR2: SGHAT, FQNNGV. This CDR3 comprises 19 residues. CDR3 nucleotide sequence: TGTGCCAGCAGGCCTATCAGCGGGAGGGTCCGTGCTAGCACAGATACGCAGTATTTT. Its protein is CASRPISGRVRASTDTQYF.

V is TRBV7-9 and J is TRBJ2-5; a weak D match, TRBD2 (5 bases). Germline CDR1 and CDR2: SEHNR and FQNEAQ (reference sequence). The V and J ends lost 0 bases and 5 bases respectively, with 10 bases between them. This CDR3 comprises 14 residues. CDR3: CASSLASGSETQYF. CDR3 in DNA: TGTGCCAGCAGCTTAGCCTCGGGATCGGAGACCCAGTACTTC.